Given below is one T cell receptor delta chain in context. TCRdb re-processed the reads using CATT. The sample has approximately 11,000 delta-chain clones, more than 7.5% seen once. The germline V gene encodes CDR1 GEAIGNYY and CDR2 EKD. The CDR3 extends over 15 amino acids. Trimming removed 0 bases from V and 0 bases from J, with 7 bases in between. This specimen belongs to a study of gamma-delta chains in newborns, infants, children. At the level of the study: Innate gammadelta T cells reportedly expand polyclonally right after birth, driven by microbial exposure, per the title.

This TCR was sampled from a child who was a newborn, infant or young child, either healthy, febrile or measles-vaccinated (not recorded which). The chain has TRDV2 and TRDJ2, with a possible D match to TRDD3 (5 bases). The sequenced sample consisted of blood. The CDR3 DNA reads TGTGCCTGTGACACCTGGGGCCCTTTGACAGCACAACTCTTCTTT. It yields the protein CACDTWGPLTAQLFF.